This TCR beta chain was documented in a study of blood T cell repertoires in COVID-19. About the research overall: There were acute and convalescent COVID-19 samples, and they came from the United States, Italy and Spain. In each case, the material was cDNA or gDNA derived from T cells, B-cell-depleted T cells, or PBMCs.

Cohorts were based on clinical histories the participants reported. Germline CDR1 is SGHNT and CDR2 is YYREEE (reference sequence). V was pared by 0 bases and J by 0 bases, with 2 bases of the junction left unmatched. This CDR3 has 17 residues. For this clone: Other DNA sequences of this sample code for an identical CDR3.

Source study methods: Nucleated cell counts were estimated from reference gene primer amplification. The data were produced by immunoSEQ multiplex PCR, yet TCRdb's version contains in-frame clones alone and is incomplete. From that table come the V and J calls and clone size; the DNA was used to work out D and trimming. The table has 350,000 to 400,000 clones, roughly 92% seen once; the top ten hold about 0.86%. This clonotype was sampled from a woman aged 35 to 49 who had been exposed to COVID-19. Sequencing was done on a sample of PBMCs or T cells enriched from blood (not recorded which). V and J are TRBV5-4 and TRBJ2-7; 14 nucleotides agree with TRBD2. The CDR3 nucleotides are TGTGCCAGCAGCTTGGGACTAGCGGGGGGGAGCTCCTACGAGCAGTACTTC. This encodes CASSLGLAGGSSYEQYF.